This TCR beta chain was documented in a study of Ad26.COV2.S vaccination and SARS-CoV-2 variants (dated by TCRdb to the early 2020s). Study-level background: Donors in the vaccine arm were drawn from COV1001, a multicentre, randomized, double-blind, placebo-controlled phase I-IIa trial testing Ad26.COV2.S in healthy adults. Trial participants were randomized into five groups of five, in which low-dose or high-dose Ad26.COV2.S was given once or twice, or placebo was given on both occasions. TCRbeta repertoire sequencing was used to assess the specificity and breadth of SARS-CoV-2-reactive T cell receptors after Ad26.COV2.S vaccination. Investigators did not know the trial group allocation while performing experiments and assessing outcomes. Ad26.COV2.S was administered intramuscularly at a dose of 5x10^10 or 1x10^11 viral particles, either as one shot or as two shots given 56 days apart. The TCR-sequenced set comprised roughly 30 samples: some 20 Ad26.COV2.S vaccine recipients, 5 placebo recipients and 8 SARS-CoV-2 convalescent individuals. The investigation overall reported the following: Comparable non-spike TCR breadth was observed between vaccine and placebo recipients, consistent with only spike being contained in the vaccine. Spike-specific TCR breadth was higher in Ad26.COV2.S recipients than in placebo recipients (P = 0.0014). After vaccination, substantial breadth of spike-specific CD8+ and CD4+ T cell responses was reported. According to the authors, total T cell responses may have been underestimated by the TCR breadth and depth analyses. The study was not powered for comparison of responses between vaccine doses or regimens.

Explained via the paper, the treatment or condition label denotes: roughly 19 received Ad26.COV2.S at low or high dose, single or two shots; 5 received placebo; per-sample allocation not given. For vaccine and placebo recipients, the sequenced repertoires came from samples collected on day 63 after the first injection. Cohort 1b enrolled some 25 adults aged 18-55 years at a single site in Boston, USA, between 29 July and 7 August 2020. As a vaccine, Ad26.COV2.S was a replication-incompetent adenovirus type 26 vector that expressed a prefusion-stabilized SARS-CoV-2 spike protein derived from the original Wuhan strain. The immunoSEQ Assay was used to sequence TCRbeta CDR3 regions. After extraction, genomic DNA underwent amplification by bias-controlled multiplex PCR, followed by high-throughput sequencing. Per the source publication's procedure: To quantify the absolute abundance of every unique TCRbeta CDR3 region, sequences were collapsed and filtered. T cell fraction was estimated by normalization of TCRbeta template counts to usable DNA, with usable DNA being measured through amplification of reference genes present in all nucleated cells. Repertoire TCRs were annotated as SARS-CoV-2-specific when V gene, CDR3 amino acid sequence and J gene were exactly matched to a known reactive TCR set. The reference SARS-CoV-2 TCR set came from MIRA and was filtered for enrichment in COVID-19-positive ImmuneCODE repertoires, removing public or cross-reactive TCRs. Using the MIRA antigens, annotated TCRs were further analysed by specific ORF or by position within an ORF. Depth was the summed frequency of annotated unique rearrangements, while breadth was defined as annotated unique rearrangements over total unique productive rearrangements. TCR breadth was compared between groups using two-sided Wilcoxon rank-sum tests. TCRdb retrieved this table from immuneACCESS and kept in-frame rearrangements only. Not all clones are present; in checked studies, unresolved V genes account for under half, and no reason is known for the remainder. V and J calls and clone size come straight from that table; D and trimming were deduced from the DNA. This sample is represented by about 420,000 clones; 85% to 90% of them were singletons. Less than 4.5% of the sample goes to the ten largest clones.

With regard to this clone: The antigen it binds to is not known. Base qualities are not recorded, but no much larger clone differs from it by a single base.

The CDR3 spans 14 residues, from the cysteine through the phenylalanine. Only CDR3 DNA is held: 42 bases, read in frame from base 1. V drops 3 bases and J drops 4 bases, leaving 10 bases in between. Per the germline V gene, LGHNA is the CDR1 and YSLEER is the CDR2. The specimen comprised peripheral blood, sampled in a trial of Ad26.COV2.S vaccine versus placebo. The TCR originated in a person aged 18-65 years who received the Ad26.COV2.S COVID-19 vaccine or a placebo. Recombination connected TRBV4-3 to TRBJ2-4; TRBD1 could be the D gene, as 6 bases match. The CDR3 region has the sequence CASSQGHGKNIQYF. At the DNA level, the sequence is TGCGCCAGCAGCCAGGGACACGGTAAAAACATTCAGTACTTC.